This T cell receptor (beta chain) came from a study of post-analysis software for immune sequencing data. The library was made from cDNA and included unique molecular identifiers. Once roughly 0.85 to 11 million T cells were used, hundreds of thousands of cDNA molecules resulted. TCRdb recomputed calls from the PCR reads with MiXCR, one row per CDR3 protein. The data hold approximately 690,000 distinct CDR3 sequences, with more than 50% observed a single time. CDR1 and CDR2 (germline): LGHNA, YSLEER. V was cut by 0 bases and J by 9 bases, with 6 bases left in between. There are 12 residues in the CDR3. Notes on this clonotype: The antigen is not known.

Study-level findings and limits: About five TRBV segments occurring more often in patients than controls included TRBV5-6, TRBV5-1 and TRBV20-1. Strong same-batch co-clustering of samples appeared with F measure clustering.

The rearrangement uses TRBV4-3 and TRBJ2-4; no firm D call. This receptor was taken from a girl aged 2 to 10 with multiple sclerosis. The sequenced sample was blood. CDR3 region: CASSQEDGIQYF. As DNA, the CDR3 is TGCGCCAGCAGCCAAGAGGATGGCATTCAGTACTTC.